This is a list of T cell receptor beta chains from one sample in a study of shared clonotypes between healthy human individuals. Libraries were prepared by immunoSEQ multiplex PCR; TCRdb keeps only in-frame clonotypes and omits some of them. This sample has about 490,000 clones, with approximately 80% found just once. Sample: PBMCs. The receptors shown here come from a middle-aged woman in good health. Some clones in this sample may be carry-over from other donors' samples. Both conserved end residues are part of each CDR3. Fields, in order: CDR3 length, D gene, J gene, clone size, V gene, CDR3 protein, CDR3 DNA. The D gene is left open where the match is weak. The size entry is marked missing in some rows and otherwise reads once, few, many or a size class.

>15|TRBD1|TRBJ2-7|few|TRBV19
CASSPRTGFSYEQYF
TGTGCCAGTAGCCCCAGGACAGGTTTCTCCTACGAGCAGTACTTC
>12|NA|TRBJ1-1|NA|TRBV29-1
CSVETPNTEAFF
TGCAGCGTTGAAACACCGAACACTGAAGCTTTCTTT
>14|NA|TRBJ1-2|NA|TRBV5-4
CASSLVGQNYGYTF
TGTGCCAGCAGCTTGGTAGGACAAAACTATGGCTACACCTTC
>14|TRBD1|TRBJ2-7|NA|TRBV4-1
CASSLNAGTGEQYF
TGCGCCAGCAGCCTCAACGCCGGGACAGGCGAGCAGTACTTC
>10|NA|TRBJ2-7|NA|TRBV10-2
CASNNYEQYF
TGCGCCAGCAACAACTACGAGCAGTACTTC
>13|NA|TRBJ1-5|NA|TRBV27
CASSRGSNQPQHF
TGTGCCAGCAGTCGGGGTTCTAATCAGCCCCAGCATTTT
>18|TRBD2|TRBJ2-3|NA|TRBV7-3
CASSLKGLAGVVTDTQYF
TGTGCCAGCAGCTTAAAAGGACTAGCGGGAGTTGTCACAGATACGCAGTATTTT
>17|TRBD2|TRBJ2-2|few|TRBV11-3
CASSPSGRGGNTGELFF
TGTGCCAGCAGCCCCTCCGGGCGCGGGGGGAACACCGGGGAGCTGTTTTTT
>17|TRBD2|TRBJ2-5|NA|TRBV7-2
CASSLGLAGRGGETQYF
TGTGCCAGCAGCCTCGGACTAGCGGGAAGGGGGGGAGAGACCCAGTACTTC
>12|NA|TRBJ2-7|few|TRBV28
CASTSMSYEQYF
TGTGCCAGCACCTCCATGAGCTACGAGCAGTACTTC
>16|TRBD2|TRBJ2-1|NA|TRBV28
CASSLWREVTNNEQFF
TGTGCCAGCAGTTTATGGCGGGAGGTCACGAACAATGAGCAGTTCTTC
>15|TRBD1|TRBJ2-5|NA|TRBV9
CASSPVGTGVETQYF
TGTGCCAGCAGCCCAGTAGGGACAGGGGTCGAGACCCAGTACTTC
>14|NA|TRBJ1-1|NA|TRBV11-2
CASSLVAGSTEAFF
TGTGCCAGCAGCTTAGTAGCAGGGTCCACTGAAGCTTTCTTT
>14|NA|TRBJ2-5|NA|TRBV5-1
CASSLMGDQETQYF
TGCGCCAGCAGCTTGATGGGAGACCAAGAGACCCAGTACTTC
>16|TRBD2|TRBJ2-5|NA|TRBV7-6
CASSYRLAESRVTQYF
TGTGCCAGCAGCTATAGACTAGCGGAATCAAGAGTGACCCAGTACTTC
>14|NA|TRBJ2-5|many|TRBV2
CASSGISSVETQYF
TGTGCCAGCAGTGGAATTTCTAGCGTGGAGACCCAGTACTTC
>10|NA|TRBJ1-1|NA|TRBV2
CASGTTEAFF
TGTGCCAGCGGAACCACTGAAGCTTTCTTT
>14|TRBD2|TRBJ2-1|NA|TRBV11-2
CASSLGLAGGYGFF
TGTGCCAGCAGCTTAGGACTAGCGGGGGGGTATGGGTTCTTC
>15|TRBD2|TRBJ2-5|NA|TRBV29-1
CSVETSEGGGETQYF
TGCAGCGTTGAAACTAGCGAGGGAGGTGGAGAGACCCAGTACTTC
>15|TRBD2|TRBJ2-1|NA|TRBV7-2
CASSSKGTSIHEQFF
TGTGCCAGCAGCTCCAAAGGGACTAGTATACATGAGCAGTTCTTC